This T cell receptor beta chain was obtained from a study of blood T cells in healthy people across ages. The wider study: The capture of about one barcoded beta molecule per two T cells was achieved by template switching. Study-level points and caveats: TCR beta diversity correlated strongly with naive T cell percentage. More naive CD4+ cells and higher diversity were found in long-lived than in aged donors.

Primed by a sample-barcoded 5' primer and a J-beta primer mix, a second PCR proceeded for 7 to 11 cycles. TCRdb called the 5' RACE reads again in MiXCR, with one record for every CDR3 protein. The sample carries 1.5 million to 2 million distinct CDR3 sequences, roughly 28% recorded once. Germline-derived CDR1 and CDR2 are MNHEY and SMNVEV (reference sequence). The V end lost 3 bases, the J end lost 5 bases, and 16 bases lay between the germline ends. CDR3 length: 15 amino acids. Notes on this clonotype: What it recognizes is unknown.

This clonotype originated in a woman in her 30s in good health. The chain couples TRBV27 to TRBJ2-5; no definite D call. Sequences were obtained from blood. CDR3 sequence (DNA): TGTGCCAGCAGTTTGTGCTCCGACCGTCTGGAGACCCAGTACTTC. Its protein is CASSLCSDRLETQYF.